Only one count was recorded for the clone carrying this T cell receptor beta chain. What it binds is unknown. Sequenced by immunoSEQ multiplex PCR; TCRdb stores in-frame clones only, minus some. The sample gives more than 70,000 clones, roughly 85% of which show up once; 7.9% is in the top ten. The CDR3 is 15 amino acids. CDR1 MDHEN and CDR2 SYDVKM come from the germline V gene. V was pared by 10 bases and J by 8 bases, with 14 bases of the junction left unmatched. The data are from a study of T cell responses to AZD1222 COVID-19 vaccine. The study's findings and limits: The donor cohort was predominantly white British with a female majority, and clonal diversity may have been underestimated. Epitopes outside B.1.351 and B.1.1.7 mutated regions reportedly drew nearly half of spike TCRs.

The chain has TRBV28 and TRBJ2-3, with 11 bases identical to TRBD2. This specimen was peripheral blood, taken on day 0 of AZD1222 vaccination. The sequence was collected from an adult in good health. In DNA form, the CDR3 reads TGTGCCATTGTAGCGGGAGGGCCTTCACTAGGTACGCAGTATTTT. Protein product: CAIVAGGPSLGTQYF.